The 4 T cell receptor beta chains reported below all come from one sample, sequenced in a study of Graves' ophthalmopathy and Graves' hyperthyroidism. RNA transcripts served as template for amplifying TCR beta CDR3 sequences. In the first round, RT-PCR was carried out with HTBI primers, and a multiplex PCR formed the second round. TCRdb re-analysed the multiplex PCR reads in MiXCR, keeping a single row per CDR3 protein. Here the sample spans hundreds of thousands of distinct CDR3 sequences, approximately 21% being singletons. The sequenced sample was peripheral blood. The receptors stem from a woman younger than 30 with stable Graves' hyperthyroidism.

There are many counts of this clonotype. CDR3 sequence: CASSSGQGRQETQYF. CDR3 nucleotides: TGTGCCAGCAGTTCCGGACAGGGGCGACAAGAGACCCAGTACTTC. The V call is TRBV12-3 or TRBV12-4, the J call TRBJ2-5; TRBD1 matches 9 bases. V trimming: 4 bases; J trimming: 2 bases; junction bases outside the gene matches: 5. This CDR3 is built from 15 residues.

There are many counts of this clonotype. The chain employs TRBV24-1 and TRBJ2-2; 8 positions agree with TRBD1. This CDR3 region has 17 residues. The V segment lost 2 bases and the J segment 7 bases; nucleotides outside the gene matches: 11. Germline assignment: CDR1 KGHDR and CDR2 SFDVKD. This CDR3 is CATSDSFRAGGYGELFF. CDR3 DNA sequence: TGTGCCACCAGTGATTCGTTTCGTGCAGGGGGCTACGGGGAGCTGTTTTTT.

This rearrangement joins TRBV4-1 to TRBJ2-2; 15 positions match TRBD2. Germline loops: CDR1 MGHRA, CDR2 YSYEKL. This CDR3 contains 20 residues. V dropped 1 base and J dropped 3; count of bases not matched to a gene: 9. This CDR3 reads CASSQGGLAGGTGDTGELFF. The CDR3 region has the DNA TGCGCCAGCAGCCAAGGGGGACTAGCGGGAGGCACCGGGGACACCGGGGAGCTGTTTTTT.

This clonotype has a count of ten or more. The gene calls are TRBV12-3 or TRBV12-4 and TRBJ2-5; maybe TRBD1 (6 bases). The CDR3 extends over 13 amino acids. V was pared by 5 bases and J by 7 bases, with 14 bases between. In DNA form, the CDR3 reads TGTGCCAGCAGTAGGACAGTCCAGGGGACCCAGTACTTC. Protein: CASSRTVQGTQYF.